A single sample is the source of the 10 T cell receptor beta chains below, sequenced in a study of control samples from healthy donors and cancer patients. The assay was immunoSEQ multiplex PCR, and TCRdb's table has in-frame clones only and misses some. The sample shows 200,000 or so clones, around 94% of them seen only once. Input material: blood. The receptors stem from a man in his fifties in good health.

Of note for this clone: Other nucleotide sequences from this sample produce the same CDR3. The J gene is TRBJ1-1, the V gene TRBV7-9; TRBD1 aligns across 7 bases. CDR1 and CDR2 (germline): SEHNR, FQNEAQ (reference sequence). This CDR3 contains 14 residues. Trimming took 5 bases from V and 1 from J; bases not matched to a gene: 4. The chain's CDR3 is CASSLGTANTEAFF. In DNA form, the CDR3 reads TGTGCCAGCAGCCTGGGGACAGCGAACACTGAAGCTTTCTTT.

V gene TRBV24-1 combines with J gene TRBJ1-2; D is unclear. The germline CDR1 and CDR2 sequences are KGHDR and SFDVKD. The V end lost 4 bases, the J end lost 5 bases, and 13 bases lay between the germline ends. CDR3 length equals 14 residues. The CDR3 DNA follows: TGTGCCACCAGTGAAGAGGGCCTCGGATATGGCTACACCTTC. Translating gives CATSEEGLGYGYTF.

This chain links TRBV5-1 with TRBJ2-2, with a possible D match to TRBD1 (6 bases). This CDR3 has 15 residues. The V gene lost 6 bases and the J gene lost 4 bases, with 16 bases spanning the gap. Germline V gene data show CDR1 as SGHRS and CDR2 as YFSETQ. CDR3 bases: TGCGCCAGCACCCCTGATAGCAGGGGCACCGGGGAGCTGTTTTTT. Translating it yields CASTPDSRGTGELFF.

The V gene is TRBV28, the J gene TRBJ1-2; tentative D call: TRBD1 (6 bases). The CDR3 runs to 14 residues. Trimming removed 2 bases from V and 8 bases from J, with 15 bases in between. CDR1 and CDR2 (germline): MDHEN, SYDVKM. CDR3 residues: CASSLVSRGEGYTF. Written as DNA, the CDR3 is TGTGCCAGCAGTTTAGTCAGCAGGGGCGAGGGCTACACCTTC.

On this clone: This specimen includes other DNA sequences encoding the same CDR3. The V gene is TRBV5-1, the J gene TRBJ1-2; 7 bases line up with TRBD1. Unmatched junction bases numbered 2, after V lost 3 bases and J lost 3 bases. Germline CDR1 is SGHRS and CDR2 is YFSETQ. This CDR3 region has 13 residues. CDR3 coding DNA: TGCGCCAGCAGCTCCCAGGGGGACTATGGCTACACCTTC. Translating gives CASSSQGDYGYTF.

As DNA, the CDR3 is TGTGCCAGCGGGGACAGGGCAGGTGAAAAACTGTTTTTT. It codes for CASGDRAGEKLFF. The chain uses TRBV28 and TRBJ1-4, with TRBD1 matching 9 bases. Germline lookup yields CDR1 MDHEN and CDR2 SYDVKM. V shed 8 bases and J 7 bases; nucleotides not matched to a gene: 5. CDR3 length: 13 amino acids.

In nucleotides, the CDR3 is TGTGCCAGCAGTTCTACTGAACTTAACTATGGCTACACCTTC. Translated: CASSSTELNYGYTF. The rearrangement links TRBV28 to TRBJ1-2; D call uncertain. Per the germline V gene, CDR1 is MDHEN and CDR2 is SYDVKM. This CDR3 comprises 14 residues. Trimming took 4 bases from V and 1 from J, leaving 10 bases between them.

The chain has TRBV2 and TRBJ1-1; possibly TRBD1 for D (5 bases). V lost 3 bases and J 4 bases, leaving 12 bases between the germline ends. Germline CDR1 SNHLY, CDR2 FYNNEI. The CDR3 consists of 14 residues. The CDR3 DNA reads as TGTGCCAGCAGTGAGCTGGGGGTTGGCACTGAAGCTTTCTTT. Protein sequence: CASSELGVGTEAFF.

The gene calls are TRBV18 and TRBJ1-1, with a weak D call TRBD1 (6 bases). V was shortened by 8 bases and J by 0 bases, with 10 bases between the two germline ends. Germline CDR1 and CDR2: KGHSH and LQKENI. The CDR3 consists of 13 residues. The DNA for the CDR3 is TGTGCCAGCACCGGACAGTTGAACACTGAAGCTTTCTTT. Translation: CASTGQLNTEAFF.

The V gene is TRBV6-6, the J gene TRBJ1-5; the D is unclear. This CDR3 is built from 12 residues. CDR1 and CDR2 (germline): MNHNY, SVGAGI (reference sequence). V was cut by 7 bases and J by 2 bases, with 6 bases left in between. CDR3 DNA sequence: TGTGCCAGCACCGGGGGCAATCAGCCCCAGCATTTT. This sequence encodes CASTGGNQPQHF.